This passage covers 8 T cell receptor beta chains from one sample sequenced in a study of identical twins. TCRdb re-called the 5' RACE reads through MiXCR, storing one row per CDR3 protein. The sample yields roughly 490,000 distinct CDR3 sequences, roughly an eighth seen once. The same specimen was also included in a second study, on yellow fever vaccine responses in identical twins.

The sample was CD4+ T cells sorted from blood. These receptors were obtained from a woman aged 18-29 years in good health.

The chain is built from TRBV3-1 and TRBJ2-5; the D is unclear. CDR1 is LGHDT and CDR2 is YNNKEL in the germline V gene (reference sequence). V was shortened by 0 bases and J by 1 base, with 9 bases between the two germline ends. CDR3 size: 15 residues. CDR3 in amino acids: CASSQDPSGQETQYF. For the CDR3, the DNA is TGTGCCAGCAGCCAAGATCCATCCGGCCAAGAGACCCAGTACTTC.

This rearrangement joins TRBV5-1 to TRBJ2-5, with TRBD2 matching 8 bases. The CDR3 has 15 residues. J gave up 3 bases and V 6 bases, and 10 bases lay outside the gene matches. CDR1 is SGHRS, CDR2 YFSETQ, per germline. CDR3 coding DNA: TGCGCCAGCACTGTTTACGGGGGGGCCGAAGAGACCCAGTACTTC. Residues: CASTVYGGAEETQYF.

This clonotype has just a few counts. This chain links TRBV7-2 with TRBJ2-1; D possibly corresponds to TRBD2 (7 bases). The CDR3 covers 14 residues. Germline CDR1 SGHTA, CDR2 FQGNSA. Trimming removed 5 bases from V and 9 bases from J, with 17 bases in between. The CDR3 is CASSRGGGAAEQFF. The CDR3 coding sequence is TGTGCCAGCAGCCGGGGTGGGGGGGCCGCTGAGCAGTTCTTC.

This clonotype occurred a few times. The chain couples TRBV5-1 to TRBJ2-2; D remains ambiguous. Between the trimmed V and J ends, which lost 2 bases and 2 bases, there was a span of 7 bases. Germline-derived CDR1 and CDR2 are SGHRS and YFSETQ. CDR3 length: 14 amino acids. The CDR3: CASSFDFNTGELFF. The CDR3 bases are TGCGCCAGCAGCTTTGACTTCAACACCGGGGAGCTGTTTTTT.

This clonotype was recorded a few times. The DNA of the CDR3 is TGTGCCAGCAGTTTAGAATTAGCGGGGGTCTACAATGAGCAGTTCTTC. As protein: CASSLELAGVYNEQFF. The chain combines TRBV12-3 or TRBV12-4 with TRBJ2-1, with TRBD2 identical over 9 bases. CDR3 size: 16 residues. V gave up 1 base and J gave up 3 bases; unmatched junction bases: 4.

This clonotype was recorded many times. Germline is not matched at one junction end, which may reflect a read error. The chain is built from TRBV5-1 and TRBJ2-1; D gene unclear. Germline CDR1 and CDR2: SGHRS and YFSETQ. The CDR3 loop spans 15 amino acids. CDR3 DNA: TGTGCCAGCAGCCCAAGGGCCGGCTCCTACAATGAGCAGTTCTTC. Its protein product is CASSPRAGSYNEQFF. The full variable domain, in which reference TRBV5-1 and TRBJ2-1 provide the parts outside the CDR3, is KAGVTQTPRYLIKTRGQQVTLSCSPISGHRSVSWYQQTPGQGLQFLFEYFSETQRNKGNFPGRFSGRQFSNSRSEMNVSTLELGDSALYLCASSPRAGSYNEQFFGPGTRLTVL.

This clonotype was found a few times. This chain joins TRBV4-3 and TRBJ2-3; 7 bases are shared with TRBD1. CDR3 length: 17 residues. The ends lost 0 bases at V and 2 bases at J; junction bases unmatched: 8. Per germline, CDR1 LGHNA and CDR2 YSLEER. CDR3 sequence: CASSQDEGAWNTDTQYF. CDR3 coding DNA: TGCGCCAGCAGCCAAGATGAGGGGGCGTGGAACACAGATACGCAGTATTTT.

The chain has TRBV6-5 and TRBJ1-2; D not resolved. V shed 0 bases and J shed 2 bases, with 4 bases lying between them. Germline-derived CDR1 and CDR2 are MNHEY and SVGAGI. This CDR3 comprises 13 residues. The chain's CDR3 is CASSYSLNYGYTF. CDR3 in DNA: TGTGCCAGCAGTTACTCCCTGAACTATGGCTACACCTTC.